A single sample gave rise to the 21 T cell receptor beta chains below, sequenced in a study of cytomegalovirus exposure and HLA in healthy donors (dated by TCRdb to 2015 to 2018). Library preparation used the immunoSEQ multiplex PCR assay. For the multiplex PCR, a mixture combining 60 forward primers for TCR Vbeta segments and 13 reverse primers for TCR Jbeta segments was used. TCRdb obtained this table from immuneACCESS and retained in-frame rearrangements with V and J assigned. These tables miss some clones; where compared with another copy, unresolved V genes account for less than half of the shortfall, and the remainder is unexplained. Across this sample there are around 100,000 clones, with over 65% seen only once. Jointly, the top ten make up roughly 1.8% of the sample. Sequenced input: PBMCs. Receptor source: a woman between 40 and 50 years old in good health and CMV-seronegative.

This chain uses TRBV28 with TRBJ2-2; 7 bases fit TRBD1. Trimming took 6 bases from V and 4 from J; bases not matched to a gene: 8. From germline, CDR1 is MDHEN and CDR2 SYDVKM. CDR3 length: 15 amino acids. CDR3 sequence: CASRTRDRTTGELFF. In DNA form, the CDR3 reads TGTGCCAGCAGAACCCGGGACAGAACCACCGGGGAGCTGTTTTTT.

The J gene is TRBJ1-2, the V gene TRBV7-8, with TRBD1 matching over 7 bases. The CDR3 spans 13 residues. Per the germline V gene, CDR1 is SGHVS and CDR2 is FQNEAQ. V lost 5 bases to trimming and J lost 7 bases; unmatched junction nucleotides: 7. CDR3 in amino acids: CASSPEEGAGYTF. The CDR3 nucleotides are TGTGCCAGCAGCCCAGAGGAGGGGGCTGGCTACACCTTC.

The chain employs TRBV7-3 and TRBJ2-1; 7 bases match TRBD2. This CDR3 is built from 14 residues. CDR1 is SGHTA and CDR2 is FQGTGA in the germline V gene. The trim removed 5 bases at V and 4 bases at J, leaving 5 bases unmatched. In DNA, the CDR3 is TGTGCCAGCAGCCCTAGCGGCCTATACAATGAGCAGTTCTTC. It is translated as CASSPSGLYNEQFF.

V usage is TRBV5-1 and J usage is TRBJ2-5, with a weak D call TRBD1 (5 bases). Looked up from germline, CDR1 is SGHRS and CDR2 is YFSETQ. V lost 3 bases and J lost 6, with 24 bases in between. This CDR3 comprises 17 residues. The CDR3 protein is CASSSSDLSVVGQTQYF. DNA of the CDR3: TGCGCCAGCAGCTCCTCCGACCTCAGCGTAGTGGGGCAGACCCAGTACTTC.

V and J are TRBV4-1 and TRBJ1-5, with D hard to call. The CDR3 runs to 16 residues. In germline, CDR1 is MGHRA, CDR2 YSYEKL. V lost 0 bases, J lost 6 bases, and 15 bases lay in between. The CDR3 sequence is CASSQEFILEGQPQHF. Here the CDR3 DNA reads TGCGCCAGCAGCCAAGAATTTATTCTCGAGGGTCAGCCCCAGCATTTT.

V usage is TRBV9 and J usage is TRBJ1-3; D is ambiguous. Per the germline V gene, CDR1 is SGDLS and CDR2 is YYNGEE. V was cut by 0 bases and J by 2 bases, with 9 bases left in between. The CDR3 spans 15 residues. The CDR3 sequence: CASSVVSGAGNTIYF. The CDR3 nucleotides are TGTGCCAGCAGCGTAGTAAGCGGGGCTGGAAACACCATATATTTT.

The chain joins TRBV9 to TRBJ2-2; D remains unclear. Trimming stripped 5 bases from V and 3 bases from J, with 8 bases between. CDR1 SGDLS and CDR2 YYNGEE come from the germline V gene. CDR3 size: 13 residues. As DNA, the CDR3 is TGTGCCAGCAGAGCTACCTACACCGGGGAGCTGTTTTTT. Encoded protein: CASRATYTGELFF.

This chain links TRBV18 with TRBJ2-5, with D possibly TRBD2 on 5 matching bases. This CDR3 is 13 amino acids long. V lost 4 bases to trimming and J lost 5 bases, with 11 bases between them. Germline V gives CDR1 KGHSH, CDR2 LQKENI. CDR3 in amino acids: CASSRLASETQYF. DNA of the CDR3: TGTGCCAGCTCACGGCTAGCTTCGGAGACCCAGTACTTC. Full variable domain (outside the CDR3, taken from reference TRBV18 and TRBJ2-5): NAGVMQNPRHLVRRRGQEARLRCSPMKGHSHVYWYRQLPEEGLKFMVYLQKENIIDESGMPKERFSAEFPKEGPSILRIQQVVRGDSAAYFCASSRLASETQYFGPGTRLLVL.

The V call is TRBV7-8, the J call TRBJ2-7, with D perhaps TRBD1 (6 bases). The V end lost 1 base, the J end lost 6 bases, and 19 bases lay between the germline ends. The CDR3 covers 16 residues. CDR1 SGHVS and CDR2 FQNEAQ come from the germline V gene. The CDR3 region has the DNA TGTGCCAGCAGCTTAGTGGGGGCCCCTCTCGGTTCCGAGCAGTACTTC. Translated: CASSLVGAPLGSEQYF.

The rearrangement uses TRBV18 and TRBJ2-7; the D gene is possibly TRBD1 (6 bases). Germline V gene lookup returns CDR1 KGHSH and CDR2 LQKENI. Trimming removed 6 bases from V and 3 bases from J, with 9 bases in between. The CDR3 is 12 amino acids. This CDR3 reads CASSPDSYEQYF. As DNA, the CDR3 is TGTGCCAGCTCGCCGGACAGCTACGAGCAGTACTTC.

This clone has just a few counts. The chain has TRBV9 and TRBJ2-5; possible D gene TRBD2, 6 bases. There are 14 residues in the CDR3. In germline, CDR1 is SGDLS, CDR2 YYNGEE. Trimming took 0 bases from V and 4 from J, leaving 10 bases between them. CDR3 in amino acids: CASSVGTTSETQYF. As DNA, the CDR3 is TGTGCCAGCAGCGTAGGGACTACCTCAGAGACCCAGTACTTC.

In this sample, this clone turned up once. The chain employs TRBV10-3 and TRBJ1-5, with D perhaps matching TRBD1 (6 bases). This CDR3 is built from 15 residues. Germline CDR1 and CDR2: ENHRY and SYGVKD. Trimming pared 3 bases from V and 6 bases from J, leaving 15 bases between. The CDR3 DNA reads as TGTGCCATCAGTGATCGGGGGGGCAAGGGTCAGCCCCAGCATTTT. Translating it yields CAISDRGGKGQPQHF.

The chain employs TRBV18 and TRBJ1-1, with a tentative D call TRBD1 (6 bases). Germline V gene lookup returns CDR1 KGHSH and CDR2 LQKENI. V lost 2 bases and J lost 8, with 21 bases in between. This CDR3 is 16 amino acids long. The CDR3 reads CASSPAPKGQGGEAFF. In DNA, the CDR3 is TGTGCCAGCTCACCAGCCCCGAAAGGTCAAGGGGGAGAAGCTTTCTTT.

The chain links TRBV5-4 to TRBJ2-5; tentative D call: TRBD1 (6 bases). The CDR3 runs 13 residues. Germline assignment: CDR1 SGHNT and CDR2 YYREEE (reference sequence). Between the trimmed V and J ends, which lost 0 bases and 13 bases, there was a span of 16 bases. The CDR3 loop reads CASSLEPELGGYF. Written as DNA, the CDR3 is TGTGCCAGCAGCTTGGAACCCGAGCTAGGGGGGTACTTC.

The CDR3 here is CASSSGQHSGNTIYF. CDR3 sequence (DNA): TGTGCCAGTAGTTCAGGACAGCACTCTGGAAACACCATATATTTT. The chain couples TRBV19 to TRBJ1-3; the D gene is possibly TRBD1 (6 bases). The CDR3 spans 15 residues. Trimming pared 5 bases from V and 0 bases from J, leaving 11 bases between. Germline V CDR1 and CDR2: LNHDA, SQIVND (reference sequence).

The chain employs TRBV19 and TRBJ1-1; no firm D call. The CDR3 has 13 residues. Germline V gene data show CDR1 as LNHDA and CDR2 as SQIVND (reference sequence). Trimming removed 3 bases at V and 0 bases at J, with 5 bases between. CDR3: CASSIILNTEAFF. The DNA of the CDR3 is TGTGCCAGTAGTATCATTCTGAACACTGAAGCTTTCTTT. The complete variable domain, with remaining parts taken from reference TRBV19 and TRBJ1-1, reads DGGITQSPKYLFRKEGQNVTLSCEQNLNHDAMYWYRQDPGQGLRLIYYSQIVNDFQKGDIAEGYSVSREKKESFPLTVTSAQKNPTAFYLCASSIILNTEAFFGQGTRLTVV.

CDR3 sequence reads: CASKPLAGPTGELFF. The CDR3 DNA reads TGTGCCAGCAAGCCACTAGCGGGACCAACCGGGGAGCTGTTTTTT. This sequence joins TRBV6-4 and TRBJ2-2; 10 bases match TRBD2. The germline CDR1 and CDR2 sequences are MRHNA and SNTAGT. This CDR3 has 15 amino acids. Trimming at V came to 7 bases and at J to 5 bases, leaving 7 bases not matched to a gene.

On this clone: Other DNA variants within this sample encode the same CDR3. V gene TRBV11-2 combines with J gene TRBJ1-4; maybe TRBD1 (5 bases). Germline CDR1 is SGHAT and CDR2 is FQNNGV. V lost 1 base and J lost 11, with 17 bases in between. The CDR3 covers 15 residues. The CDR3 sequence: CASSLVGQTLGKLFF. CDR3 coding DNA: TGTGCCAGCAGCTTAGTGGGGCAGACACTTGGGAAACTGTTTTTT.

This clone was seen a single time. This CDR3 reads CATPSGGKNEQFF. As DNA, the CDR3 is TGTGCCACCCCGTCGGGGGGGAAGAATGAGCAGTTCTTC. The V call is TRBV11-2, the J call TRBJ2-1, with 8 bases that match TRBD2. This CDR3 spans 13 amino acids. The ends lost 10 bases at V and 7 bases at J; junction bases unmatched: 9. CDR1 SGHAT and CDR2 FQNNGV come from the germline V gene.

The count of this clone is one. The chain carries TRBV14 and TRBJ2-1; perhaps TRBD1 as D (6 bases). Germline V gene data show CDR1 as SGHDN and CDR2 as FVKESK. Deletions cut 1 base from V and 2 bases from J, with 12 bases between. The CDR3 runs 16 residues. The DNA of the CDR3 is TGTGCCAGCAGCCAAGTGGGGGACACAGCCTACAATGAGCAGTTCTTC. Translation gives CASSQVGDTAYNEQFF.

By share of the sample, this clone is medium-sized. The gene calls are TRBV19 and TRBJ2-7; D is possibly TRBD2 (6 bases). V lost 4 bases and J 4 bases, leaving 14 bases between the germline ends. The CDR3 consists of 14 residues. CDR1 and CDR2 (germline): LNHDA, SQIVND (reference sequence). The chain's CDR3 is CASSTGDGIYEQYF. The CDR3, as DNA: TGTGCCAGTAGTACGGGGGACGGGATTTACGAGCAGTACTTC.